Presented here are 2 T cell receptor beta chains from one specimen sequenced in a study of shared clonotypes between healthy human individuals. Profiling relied on immunoSEQ multiplex PCR, and the TCRdb table lists in-frame clones only, not all of them. Altogether some 1.4 million clones are present, roughly 96% being singletons, with the ten largest covering over 1%. The sample comprised naive CD4+ T cells sorted from blood. The subset is: CD45RA+ positively selected. These receptors all come from a man aged 30-40 years in good health.

This clone was seen once. The chain joins TRBV5-1 to TRBJ1-2; D is ambiguous. Trimming removed 0 bases at V and 0 bases at J, with 15 bases between. The CDR3 totals 17 residues. The germline CDR1 and CDR2 sequences are SGHRS and YFSETQ. The CDR3: CASSLGDDLTANYGYTF. In nucleotides, the CDR3 is TGCGCCAGCAGCTTGGGAGACGATTTAACAGCTAACTATGGCTACACCTTC.

This clone appeared once. This chain uses TRBV20-1 with TRBJ1-2; D unresolved. Germline V gene sequence: CDR1 DFQATT, CDR2 SNEGSKA (reference sequence). Trimming pared 6 bases from V and 14 bases from J, leaving 19 bases between. This CDR3 has 11 residues. CDR3 sequence (DNA): TGCAGTGCATACTCTGGGGTCGAGGGTACCTTC. The encoded protein is CSAYSGVEGTF.